This T cell receptor (beta chain) was recorded in a study of cytomegalovirus exposure and HLA in healthy donors. The primer mix had 60 Vbeta and 13 Jbeta primers. Profiled with immunoSEQ multiplex PCR; TCRdb holds only in-frame clones, not every one. The sample gives approximately 89,000 clones, about 85% of which show up once; 7.4% is in the top ten. Germline assignment: CDR1 MNHNY and CDR2 SVGAGI (reference sequence). This CDR3 is 15 amino acids long. The ends lost 6 bases at V and 4 bases at J; junction bases unmatched: 9. This TCR was sampled from a man in his forties in good health and CMV-seropositive. The sample was PBMCs. The gene calls are TRBV6-6 and TRBJ2-1; TRBD1 agrees at 7 bases. CDR3 region: CASRLQGNLYNEQFF. The CDR3 coding sequence is TGTGCCAGCAGACTACAGGGGAATTTGTACAATGAGCAGTTCTTC.